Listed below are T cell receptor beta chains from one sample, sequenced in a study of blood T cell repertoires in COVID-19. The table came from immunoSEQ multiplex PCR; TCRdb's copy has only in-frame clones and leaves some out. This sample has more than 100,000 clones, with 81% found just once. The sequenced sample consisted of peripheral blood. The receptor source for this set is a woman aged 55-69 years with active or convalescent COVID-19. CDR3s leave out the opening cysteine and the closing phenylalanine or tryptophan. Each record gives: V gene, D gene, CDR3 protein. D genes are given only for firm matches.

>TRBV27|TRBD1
ASSLSPPGQTGVNSNQPQH
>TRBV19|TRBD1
ASSRGTANYGYT
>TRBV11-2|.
ASSNTPGGEKLF
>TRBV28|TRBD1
ASSLWGTEDEKLF
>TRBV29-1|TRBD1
SVTGQGRTEAF
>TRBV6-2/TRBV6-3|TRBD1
ASSSPRTGREEAF
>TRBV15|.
ATSHPGGGYNEQF
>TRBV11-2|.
ASSSAGWTEAF
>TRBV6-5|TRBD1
ASRPGQGYSPLH
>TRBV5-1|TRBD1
ASSTAGQGGGYT
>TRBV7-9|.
ASSLSGETQY
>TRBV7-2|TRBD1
ASSLGGTAEAF
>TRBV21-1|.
ASSKARASGHPDTQY
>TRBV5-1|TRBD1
ASSLEGAADTQY
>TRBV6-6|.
ASSYLEGELF
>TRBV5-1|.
ASSFGKGGETQY
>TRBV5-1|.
ASSLEPGSGNTIY
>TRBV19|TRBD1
ASSRSGQVMNGNQPQH
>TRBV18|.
ASSPLNYEQY
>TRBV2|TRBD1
ASRRTGGYYGYT
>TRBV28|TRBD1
ASSLPTGAGGEAF
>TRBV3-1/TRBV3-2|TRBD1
ASSLGGAANYGYT
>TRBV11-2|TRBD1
ASSLTGGAGNTIY
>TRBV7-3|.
ASSLFPPSAGTEAF
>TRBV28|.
ASRRTGGVGQPQH
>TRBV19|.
ASSIDRSKGVPNTEAF
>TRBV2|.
ASKRGGDRVGGYT
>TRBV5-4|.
ASSLTGSGEQY
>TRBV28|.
ASSSQGRGNTIY
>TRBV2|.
ASSDQGLGNQPQH
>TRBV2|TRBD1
ASSKQGEAEAF
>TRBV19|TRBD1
ATRDRGRTDTQY
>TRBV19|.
ASSIVGSSYEQY
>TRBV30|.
AWSEGHEPYNEQF
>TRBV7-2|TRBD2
ASSFLAGASGGYEQY
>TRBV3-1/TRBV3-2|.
ASSQDGGARNQPQH
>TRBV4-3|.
ASSQDRTARPGNTIY
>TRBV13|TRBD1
ASSLGGQGAYGYT
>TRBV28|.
ASSLLSDRYSGNTIY
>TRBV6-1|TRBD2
ASSGLARYELSTDTQY
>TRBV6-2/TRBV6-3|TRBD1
ASSYRDRVSQGYT
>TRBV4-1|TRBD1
ASSQDGTGGWETQY
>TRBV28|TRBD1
AIGGQGPYEQY
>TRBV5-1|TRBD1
ASSPPTGTENEKLF
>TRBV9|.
ASSVGPGANTEAF
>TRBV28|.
ASSPQIPPGKLF
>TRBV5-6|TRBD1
ASSLLQGHPGNTIY
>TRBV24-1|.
ATSDSGIAFETQY